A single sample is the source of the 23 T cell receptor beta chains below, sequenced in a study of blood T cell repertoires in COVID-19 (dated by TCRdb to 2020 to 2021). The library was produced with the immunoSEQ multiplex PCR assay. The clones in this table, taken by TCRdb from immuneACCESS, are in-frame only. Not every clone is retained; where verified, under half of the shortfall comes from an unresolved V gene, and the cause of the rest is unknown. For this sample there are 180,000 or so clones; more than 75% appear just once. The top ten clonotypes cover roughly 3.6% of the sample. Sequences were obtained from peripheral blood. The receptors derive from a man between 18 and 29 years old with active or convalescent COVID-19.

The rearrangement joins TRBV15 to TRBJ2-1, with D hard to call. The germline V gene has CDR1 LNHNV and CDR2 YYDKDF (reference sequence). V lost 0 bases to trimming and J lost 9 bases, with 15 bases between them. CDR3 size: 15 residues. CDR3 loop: CATSRDVIIVSEQFF. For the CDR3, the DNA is TGTGCCACCAGCAGAGACGTTATAATAGTGAGTGAGCAGTTCTTC.

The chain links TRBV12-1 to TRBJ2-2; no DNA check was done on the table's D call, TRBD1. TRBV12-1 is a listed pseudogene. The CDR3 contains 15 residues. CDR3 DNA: TGTGCCAGCAGTTACAGGGGGCCAGGGACCGGGGAGCTGTTTTTT. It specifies CASSYRGPGTGELFF.

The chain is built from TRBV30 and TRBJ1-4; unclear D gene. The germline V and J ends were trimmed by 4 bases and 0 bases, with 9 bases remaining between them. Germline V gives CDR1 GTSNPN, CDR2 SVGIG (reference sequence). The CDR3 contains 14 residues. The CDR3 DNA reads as TGTGCCTGGACGGCGGGTTCAACTAATGAAAAACTGTTTTTT. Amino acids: CAWTAGSTNEKLFF.

CDR3 sequence: CASSVATGVGTEAFF. DNA of the CDR3: TGTGCCAGCAGCGTAGCAACAGGGGTTGGCACTGAAGCTTTCTTT. The chain carries TRBV9 and TRBJ1-1; 7 nucleotides match TRBD1. The CDR3 is made up of 15 amino acids. With V trimmed by 0 bases and J by 4 bases, 6 bases remained unmatched. The germline gives CDR1 SGDLS, CDR2 YYNGEE.

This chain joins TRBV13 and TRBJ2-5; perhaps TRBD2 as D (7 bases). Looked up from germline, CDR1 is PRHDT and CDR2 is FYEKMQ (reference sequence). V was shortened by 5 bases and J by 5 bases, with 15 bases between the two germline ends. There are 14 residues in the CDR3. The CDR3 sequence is CASSPPGGGETQYF. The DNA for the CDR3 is TGTGCCAGCAGCCCGCCGGGGGGCGGGGAGACCCAGTACTTC.

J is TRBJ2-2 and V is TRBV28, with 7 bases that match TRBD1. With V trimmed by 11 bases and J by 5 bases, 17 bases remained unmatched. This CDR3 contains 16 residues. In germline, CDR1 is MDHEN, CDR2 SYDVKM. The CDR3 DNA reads TGTGCCCCCCGGGACAGCCTGGATTTGAGGACCGGGGAGCTGTTTTTT. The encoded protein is CAPRDSLDLRTGELFF.

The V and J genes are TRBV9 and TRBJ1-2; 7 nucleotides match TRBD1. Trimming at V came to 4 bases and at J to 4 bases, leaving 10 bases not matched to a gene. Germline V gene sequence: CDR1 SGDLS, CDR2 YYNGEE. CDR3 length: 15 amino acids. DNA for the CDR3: TGTGCCAGCAGCCCCCAAGGGACAGACCTCTATGGCTACACCTTC. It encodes CASSPQGTDLYGYTF.

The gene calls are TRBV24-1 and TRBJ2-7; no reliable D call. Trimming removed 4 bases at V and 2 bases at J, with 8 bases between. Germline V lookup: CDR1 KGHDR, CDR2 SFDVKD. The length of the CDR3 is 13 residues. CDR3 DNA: TGTGCCACCAGTGACCCCCTAACCTACGAGCAGTACTTC. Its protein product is CATSDPLTYEQYF.

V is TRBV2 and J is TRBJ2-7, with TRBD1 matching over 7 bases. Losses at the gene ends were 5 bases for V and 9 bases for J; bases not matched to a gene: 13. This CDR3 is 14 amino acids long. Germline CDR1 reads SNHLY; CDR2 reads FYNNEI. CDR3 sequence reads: CASSSGTDESGQYF. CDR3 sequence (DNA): TGTGCCAGCAGTTCCGGGACAGATGAATCGGGGCAGTACTTC.

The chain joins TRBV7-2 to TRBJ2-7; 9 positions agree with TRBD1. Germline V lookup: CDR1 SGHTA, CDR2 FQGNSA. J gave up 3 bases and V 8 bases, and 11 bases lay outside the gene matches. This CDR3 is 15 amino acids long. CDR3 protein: CASQLDGTGYYEQYF. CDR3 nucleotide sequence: TGTGCCAGCCAATTGGACGGGACAGGGTACTACGAGCAGTACTTC. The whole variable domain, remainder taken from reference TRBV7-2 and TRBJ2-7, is GAGVSQSPSNKVTEKGKDVELRCDPISGHTALYWYRQSLGQGLEFLIYFQGNSAPDKSGLPSDRFSAERTGGSVSTLTIQRTQQEDSAVYLCASQLDGTGYYEQYFGPGTRLTVT.

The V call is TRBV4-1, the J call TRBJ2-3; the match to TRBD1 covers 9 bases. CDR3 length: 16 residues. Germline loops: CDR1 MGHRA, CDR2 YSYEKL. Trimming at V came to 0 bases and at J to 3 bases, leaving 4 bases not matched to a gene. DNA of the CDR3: TGCGCCAGCAGCCAAGAGGCCGACAGGGGGACAGATACGCAGTATTTT. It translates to CASSQEADRGTDTQYF.

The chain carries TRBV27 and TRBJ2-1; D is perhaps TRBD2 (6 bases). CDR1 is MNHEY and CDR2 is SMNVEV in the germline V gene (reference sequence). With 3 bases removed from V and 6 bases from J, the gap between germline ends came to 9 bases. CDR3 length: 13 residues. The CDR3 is CASSFGGANEQFF. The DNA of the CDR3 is TGTGCCAGCAGTTTTGGCGGGGCCAATGAGCAGTTCTTC.

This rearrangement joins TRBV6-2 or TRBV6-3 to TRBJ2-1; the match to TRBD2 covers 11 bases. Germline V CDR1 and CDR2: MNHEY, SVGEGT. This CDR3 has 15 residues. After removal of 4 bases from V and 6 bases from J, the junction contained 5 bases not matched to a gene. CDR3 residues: CASSSLTSGVNEQFF. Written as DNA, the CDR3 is TGTGCCAGCAGTTCTTTGACTAGCGGGGTCAATGAGCAGTTCTTC.

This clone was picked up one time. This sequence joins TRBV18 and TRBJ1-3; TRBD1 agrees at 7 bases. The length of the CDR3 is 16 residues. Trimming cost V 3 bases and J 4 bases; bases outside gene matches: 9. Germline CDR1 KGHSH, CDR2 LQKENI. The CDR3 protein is CASSPVLQGTGNTIYF. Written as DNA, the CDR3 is TGTGCCAGCTCACCGGTACTACAGGGGACGGGAAACACCATATATTTT.

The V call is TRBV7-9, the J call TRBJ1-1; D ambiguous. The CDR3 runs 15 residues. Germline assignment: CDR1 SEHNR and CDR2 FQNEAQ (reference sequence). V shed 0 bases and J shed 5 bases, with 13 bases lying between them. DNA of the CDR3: TGTGCCAGCAGCTTAGCGCGGCAGAACTTAACTGAAGCTTTCTTT. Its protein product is CASSLARQNLTEAFF.

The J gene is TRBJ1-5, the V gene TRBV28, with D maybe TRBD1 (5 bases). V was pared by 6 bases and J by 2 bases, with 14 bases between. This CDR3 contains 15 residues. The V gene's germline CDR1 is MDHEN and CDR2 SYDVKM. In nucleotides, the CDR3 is TGTGCCAGCAGAATAAGGTGGGGGGGCAATCAGCCCCAGCATTTT. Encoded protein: CASRIRWGGNQPQHF. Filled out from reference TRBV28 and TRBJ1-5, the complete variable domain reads DVKVTQSSRYLVKRTGEKVFLECVQDMDHENMFWYRQDPGLGLRLIYFSYDVKMKEKGDIPEGYSVSREKKERFSLILESASTNQTSMYLCASRIRWGGNQPQHFGDGTRLSIL.

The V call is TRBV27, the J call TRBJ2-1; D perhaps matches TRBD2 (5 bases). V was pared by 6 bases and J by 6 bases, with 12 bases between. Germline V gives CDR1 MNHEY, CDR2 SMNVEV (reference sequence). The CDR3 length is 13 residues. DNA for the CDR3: TGTGCCAGCAGCGAGCATGGACTCAATGAGCAGTTCTTC. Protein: CASSEHGLNEQFF.

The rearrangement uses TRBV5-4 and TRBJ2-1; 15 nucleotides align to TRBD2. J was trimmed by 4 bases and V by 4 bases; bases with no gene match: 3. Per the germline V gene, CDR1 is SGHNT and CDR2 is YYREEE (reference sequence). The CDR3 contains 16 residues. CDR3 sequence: CASSVGLAGGYNEQFF. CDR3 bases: TGTGCCAGCAGCGTGGGACTAGCGGGGGGTTACAATGAGCAGTTCTTC.

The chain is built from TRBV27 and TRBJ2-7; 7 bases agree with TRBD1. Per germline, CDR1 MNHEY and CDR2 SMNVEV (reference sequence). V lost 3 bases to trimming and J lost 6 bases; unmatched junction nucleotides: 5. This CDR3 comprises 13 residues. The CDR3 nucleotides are TGTGCCAGCAGTTTTTCTGGACAGGCCGAGCAGTACGTC. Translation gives CASSFSGQAEQYV.

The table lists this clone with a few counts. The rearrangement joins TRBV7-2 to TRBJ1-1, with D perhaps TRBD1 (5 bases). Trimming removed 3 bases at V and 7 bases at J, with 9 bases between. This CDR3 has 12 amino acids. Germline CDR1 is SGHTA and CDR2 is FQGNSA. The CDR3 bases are TGTGCCAGCAGCTTCAAGGGGTATGAAGCTTTCTTT. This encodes CASSFKGYEAFF.

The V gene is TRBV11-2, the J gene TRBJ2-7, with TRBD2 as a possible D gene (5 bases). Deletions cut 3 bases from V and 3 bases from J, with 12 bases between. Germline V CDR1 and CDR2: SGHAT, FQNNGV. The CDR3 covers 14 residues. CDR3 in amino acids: CASSFHGLDYEQYV. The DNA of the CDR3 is TGTGCCAGCAGCTTCCACGGACTGGACTACGAGCAGTACGTC.

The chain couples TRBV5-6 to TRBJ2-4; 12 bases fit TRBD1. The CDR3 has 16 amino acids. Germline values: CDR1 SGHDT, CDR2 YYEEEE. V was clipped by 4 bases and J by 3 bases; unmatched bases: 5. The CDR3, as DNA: TGTGCCAGCAGCAGAGGGACAGGGGGCCTCAAAAACATTCAGTACTTC. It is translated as CASSRGTGGLKNIQYF.

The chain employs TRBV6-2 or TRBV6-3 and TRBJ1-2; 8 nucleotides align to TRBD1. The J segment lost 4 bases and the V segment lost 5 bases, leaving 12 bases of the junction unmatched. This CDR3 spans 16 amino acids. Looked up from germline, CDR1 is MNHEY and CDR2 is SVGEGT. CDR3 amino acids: CASSNQGAPVGYGYTF. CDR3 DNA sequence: TGTGCCAGCAGTAATCAGGGGGCACCGGTCGGCTATGGCTACACCTTC.